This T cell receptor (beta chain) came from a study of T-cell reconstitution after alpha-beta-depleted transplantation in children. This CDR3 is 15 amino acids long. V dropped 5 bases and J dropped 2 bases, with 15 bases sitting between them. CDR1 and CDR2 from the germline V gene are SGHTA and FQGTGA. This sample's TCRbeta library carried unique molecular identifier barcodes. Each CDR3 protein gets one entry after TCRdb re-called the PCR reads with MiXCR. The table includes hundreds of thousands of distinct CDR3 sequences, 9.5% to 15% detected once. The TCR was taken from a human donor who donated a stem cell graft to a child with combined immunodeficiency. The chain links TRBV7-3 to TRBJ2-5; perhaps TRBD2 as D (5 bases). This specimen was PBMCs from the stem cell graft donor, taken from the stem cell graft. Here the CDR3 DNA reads TGTGCCAGCAGCCTGGACTCATCACTACAAGAGACCCAGTACTTC. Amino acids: CASSLDSSLQETQYF.